Listed here is a single T cell receptor beta chain. What it binds is unknown. These data originate in a study of T cells in localized non-small cell lung cancer. Study conclusions and caveats: Uninvolved adjacent lung, not tumor, had the highest T cell clonality.

Lung adjacent to the tumor, free of atypia, was sampled at least 2 cm from its margin. The protocol was immunoSEQ multiplex PCR, while the TCRdb copy is restricted to in-frame clones and leaves out a portion. The data contain 1,500 to 2,000 clones, 22% of them singletons. This CDR3 spans 14 amino acids. Trimming stripped 4 bases from V and 9 bases from J, with 18 bases between. Germline CDR1 KGHSH, CDR2 LQKENI. Sequences were derived from normal lung tissue next to the tumor, sampled before any cancer treatment. The chain joins TRBV18 to TRBJ1-2; D is unresolved. The clonotype was recovered from a woman between 35 and 70 years old with stage I lung adenocarcinoma. CDR3 sequence: CASSLSVGRLSYTF. The CDR3 DNA reads as TGTGCCAGCTCACTAAGTGTGGGCAGGTTGAGCTACACCTTC.